The 20 T cell receptor beta chains in this list originate from one sample, sequenced in a study of T cell changes during pregnancy in multiple sclerosis. Profiling relied on immunoSEQ multiplex PCR, and the TCRdb table lists in-frame clones only, not all of them. The sample gives roughly 72,000 clones, approximately 90% of which show up once; 0.21% is in the top ten. Sequenced material: CD4+ T cells from peripheral blood mononuclear cells, taken before pregnancy. These receptors were obtained from a female donor with multiple sclerosis, enrolled in a pregnancy study.

The chain recombines TRBV5-1 with TRBJ2-7; 7 bases fit TRBD1. The CDR3 spans 13 residues. With 6 bases clipped from V and 4 bases from J, the junction kept 7 bases outside the gene matches. Germline V gives CDR1 SGHRS, CDR2 YFSETQ. Here the CDR3 DNA reads TGCGCCAGCAACAACGACAGGGAATACGAGCAGTACTTC. Its protein is CASNNDREYEQYF.

This clone was found a few times. The rearrangement joins TRBV19 to TRBJ1-1; possible D gene TRBD1, 5 bases. Germline-derived CDR1 and CDR2 are LNHDA and SQIVND (reference sequence). V was shortened by 6 bases and J by 0 bases, with 5 bases between the two germline ends. The CDR3 extends over 12 amino acids. Here the CDR3 DNA reads TGTGCCAGTAGGGACATGAACACTGAAGCTTTCTTT. Its protein product is CASRDMNTEAFF.

V is TRBV5-8 and J is TRBJ2-4, with 7 positions matching TRBD1. The V and J ends lost 1 base and 0 bases, in that order; junction bases with no gene match: 1. This CDR3 contains 15 residues. Germline V gives CDR1 SGHTS, CDR2 YDEGEE. The CDR3 sequence is CASSLRGLAKNIQYF. In nucleotides, the CDR3 is TGTGCCAGCAGCTTGAGGGGGCTAGCCAAAAACATTCAGTACTTC.

Only one count was recorded for this clone. CDR3 amino acids: CASGDSKTDTQYF. The CDR3 coding sequence is TGTGCCAGCGGGGATTCTAAGACAGATACGCAGTATTTT. The chain links TRBV10-3 to TRBJ2-3; TRBD2 is a possible D gene (6 bases). The CDR3 consists of 13 residues. V shed 10 bases and J shed 3 bases, with 14 bases lying between them. Germline values: CDR1 ENHRY, CDR2 SYGVKD.

This chain links TRBV10-3 with TRBJ1-5; TRBD1 matches at 7 bases. Losses at the gene ends were 3 bases for V and 5 bases for J; bases not matched to a gene: 4. CDR1 is ENHRY, CDR2 SYGVKD, per germline. This CDR3 has 14 residues. The DNA for the CDR3 is TGTGCCATCAGTGACAGGGGGGCGGATCAGCCCCAGCATTTT. Translated, it gives CAISDRGADQPQHF.

This chain links TRBV27 with TRBJ1-5, with TRBD1 matching 8 bases. With V trimmed by 7 bases and J by 4 bases, 9 bases remained unmatched. The CDR3 has 15 residues. CDR1 is MNHEY, CDR2 SMNVEV, per germline (reference sequence). CDR3 sequence: CASKGRTGLNQPQHF. The CDR3 DNA is TGTGCCAGCAAAGGAAGGACAGGGCTTAATCAGCCCCAGCATTTT.

The chain links TRBV19 to TRBJ2-2; D not certain. Germline V lookup: CDR1 LNHDA, CDR2 SQIVND (reference sequence). V was shortened by 7 bases and J by 9 bases, with 15 bases between the two germline ends. The CDR3 loop spans 13 amino acids. The CDR3 is CASTIAGGRELFF. CDR3 nucleotide sequence: TGTGCCAGTACTATCGCCGGCGGAAGGGAGCTGTTTTTT.

The gene calls are TRBV2 and TRBJ2-1; no clear D. V lost 4 bases, J lost 1 base, and 5 bases lay in between. Germline V lookup: CDR1 SNHLY, CDR2 FYNNEI. CDR3 length: 13 residues. In DNA form, the CDR3 reads TGTGCCAGCAGTGGTGAGTCCTACAATGAGCAGTTCTTC. It codes for CASSGESYNEQFF.

CDR3 sequence reads: CASSGATGRNKAYEQYF. CDR3 DNA sequence: TGTGCCAGCAGTGGAGCGACAGGGAGGAACAAGGCCTACGAGCAGTACTTC. The J gene is TRBJ2-7, the V gene TRBV6-1; D might be TRBD1 (7 bases). The CDR3 spans 17 residues. V was clipped by 4 bases and J by 2 bases, with 21 bases between them. Germline V gene lookup returns CDR1 MNHNS and CDR2 SASEGT.

The J gene is TRBJ2-2, the V gene TRBV7-8; weak D call: TRBD2 (5 bases). This CDR3 contains 14 residues. In germline, CDR1 is SGHVS, CDR2 FQNEAQ. V was shortened by 5 bases and J by 4 bases, with 11 bases between the two germline ends. The CDR3 bases are TGTGCCAGCAGCCCTAGCTGGATCACCGGGGAGCTGTTTTTT. This sequence encodes CASSPSWITGELFF.

The chain combines TRBV14 with TRBJ1-4; no clear D. This CDR3 contains 14 residues. Germline V gene data show CDR1 as SGHDN and CDR2 as FVKESK. Trimming took off 0 bases at V and 8 bases at J, with 10 bases between the two ends. CDR3 sequence: CASSQDPTGEKLFF. For the CDR3, the DNA is TGTGCCAGCAGCCAAGATCCGACTGGGGAAAAACTGTTTTTT.

The chain carries TRBV6-6 and TRBJ2-7, with 8 positions matching TRBD1. J gave up 3 bases and V 2 bases, and 3 bases lay outside the gene matches. The CDR3 extends over 14 amino acids. Germline CDR1 is MNHNY and CDR2 is SVGAGI (reference sequence). The CDR3 here is CASSYGTGFYEQYF. The CDR3 DNA is TGTGCCAGCAGTTACGGGACAGGATTCTACGAGCAGTACTTC.

The genes are TRBV28 and TRBJ1-3; 7 nucleotides match TRBD1. The CDR3 contains 17 residues. The junction had 10 bases not matched to a gene; V was cut back by 4 bases and J by 1 base. The germline CDR1 and CDR2 sequences are MDHEN and SYDVKM. The CDR3 loop reads CASSSPGTDVSGNTIYF. Written as DNA, the CDR3 is TGTGCCAGCAGTTCCCCCGGGACAGACGTATCTGGAAACACCATATATTTT. Full variable domain (remainder filled in from reference TRBV28 and TRBJ1-3): DVKVTQSSRYLVKRTGEKVFLECVQDMDHENMFWYRQDPGLGLRLIYFSYDVKMKEKGDIPEGYSVSREKKERFSLILESASTNQTSMYLCASSSPGTDVSGNTIYFGEGSWLTVV.

This chain joins TRBV11-1 and TRBJ2-7; TRBD2 agrees at 7 bases. The V gene's germline CDR1 is SGHAT and CDR2 FQDESV (reference sequence). There are 15 residues in the CDR3. Trimming removed 5 bases from V and 6 bases from J; junction bases left unmatched: 13. CDR3 nucleotide sequence: TGTGCCAGCAGCCCTTGGGGCAGCGGGATTCGCGAGCAGTACTTC. Translation: CASSPWGSGIREQYF.

This sequence joins TRBV6-5 and TRBJ1-1, with TRBD1 matching 7 bases. CDR1 and CDR2 from the germline V gene are MNHEY and SVGAGI. CDR3 length: 13 residues. Trimming removed 4 bases from V and 10 bases from J; junction bases left unmatched: 9. The CDR3 DNA follows: TGTGCCAGCAGTTTCCCAGGGGGGCGAGGAGCTTTCTTT. Its translation: CASSFPGGRGAFF.

This chain joins TRBV6-1 and TRBJ2-7, with D unresolved. Germline V gene sequence: CDR1 MNHNS, CDR2 SASEGT. V shed 6 bases and J shed 7 bases, with 16 bases lying between them. The CDR3 length is 13 residues. CDR3 DNA: TGTGCCAGCAGCCCCCCCGGGTTAAGGGAGCAGTACTTC. Translation: CASSPPGLREQYF.

This clone was observed a few times. The chain recombines TRBV5-1 with TRBJ1-1; D is possibly TRBD1 (5 bases). The CDR3 is 18 residues long. With 3 bases removed from V and 0 bases from J, the gap between germline ends came to 21 bases. Germline CDR1 and CDR2: SGHRS and YFSETQ. The CDR3 region is CASSSSPRGSTMNTEAFF. The CDR3 DNA sequence: TGCGCCAGCAGCTCTTCCCCCCGGGGGAGTACTATGAACACTGAAGCTTTCTTT.

The rearrangement uses TRBV6-1 and TRBJ1-5; TRBD1 matches 8 bases. Trimming at V came to 11 bases and at J to 1 base, leaving 7 bases not matched to a gene. Germline V gives CDR1 MNHNS, CDR2 SASEGT. The CDR3 length is 14 residues. Here the CDR3 reads CAAGQGASNQPQHF. The CDR3 nucleotides are TGTGCCGCGGGGCAGGGGGCAAGCAATCAGCCCCAGCATTTT.

This rearrangement joins TRBV11-2 to TRBJ2-5; 13 bases agree with TRBD2. After removal of 5 bases from V and 2 bases from J, the junction contained 5 bases not matched to a gene. Germline V gene sequence: CDR1 SGHAT, CDR2 FQNNGV. The CDR3 contains 16 residues. Here the CDR3 reads CASSEGLAGIQETQYF. The CDR3 DNA sequence: TGTGCCAGCAGCGAGGGACTAGCGGGGATACAAGAGACCCAGTACTTC. Using reference TRBV11-2 and TRBJ2-5 for the parts outside the CDR3, the full variable domain is EAGVAQSPRYKIIEKRQSVAFWCNPISGHATLYWYQQILGQGPKLLIQFQNNGVVDDSQLPKDRFSAERLKGVDSTLKIQPAKLEDSAVYLCASSEGLAGIQETQYFGPGTRLLVL.

Of note for this clone: Relative to the germline gene, one junction end is altered; a read error may explain this. This chain joins TRBV6-1 and TRBJ2-3, with D possibly being TRBD2 (5 bases). The CDR3 runs to 14 residues. Germline V gene lookup returns CDR1 MNHNS and CDR2 SASEGT. The CDR3 loop reads CASTPGRFTDTQYF. The CDR3 DNA is TGTGCGAGCACTCCGGGAAGATTCACAGATACGCAGTATTTT.